The TCR beta chain described here comes from a study of T cell repertoires in cytomegalovirus infection. The wider study: Newly reported HLA-C-restricted and thoroughly characterized HLA-B-restricted CMV epitopes were employed. CMV infection plus the matching HLA type was flagged by public TCR beta signatures.

This CDR3 region has 20 residues. Germline lookup yields CDR1 SGHVS and CDR2 FNYEAQ. The V gene end was trimmed by 5 bases and the J gene end by 1 base; junction bases not matched to a gene: 17. MiXCR was run by TCRdb on the reads, yielding one entry per CDR3 protein. The sample yields 600,000 to 700,000 distinct CDR3 sequences, approximately 33% seen once. This clonotype was seen a handful of times. The antigen is undetermined. Study findings and constraints: CMV-specific TCR beta clonotypes restricted by HLA-C dominated the ex vivo response. Summed public TCR beta family frequency identified CMV carriers bearing the relevant HLA.

The chain recombines TRBV7-6 with TRBJ2-5; 12 nucleotides line up with TRBD2. The clonotype was recovered from a human donor in good health (CMV status not recorded). Some clones in this sample may be carry-over from other donors' samples. This specimen was cultured PBMCs, taken from culture after CMV antigen stimulation. CDR3 in amino acids: CASSNRGLAGGPPSQETQYF. DNA of the CDR3: TGTGCCAGCAGCAATCGGGGGCTAGCGGGAGGGCCGCCATCCCAAGAGACCCAGTACTTC. Combining the CDR3 with reference TRBV7-6 and TRBJ2-5 gives the whole variable domain GAGVSQSPRYKVTKRGQDVALRCDPISGHVSLYWYRQALGQGPEFLTYFNYEAQQDKSGLPNDRFSAERPEGSISTLTIQRTEQRDSAMYRCASSNRGLAGGPPSQETQYFGPGTRLLVL.